This T cell receptor (beta chain) was profiled in a study of cytomegalovirus exposure and HLA in healthy donors. Points from the study as a whole: Reported results showed that the classifier diagnosed cytomegalovirus status with high specificity and sensitivity. In a later analysis, specific HLA alleles were associated with 15,000 or so TCR beta sequences at a 0.05 false discovery rate. Presence/absence analyses assumed roughly uniform sequencing depth across donors. TCR beta chains numbering some 150 were designated cytomegalovirus-associated.

Worth noting for this clone: Its target is unknown.

Germline V CDR1 and CDR2: SGHDT, YYEEEE. V lost 3 bases to trimming and J lost 3 bases, with 13 bases between them. This CDR3 comprises 15 residues. It was with 60 Vbeta and 13 Jbeta primers that the PCR ran. The repertoire was sequenced with immunoSEQ multiplex PCR; TCRdb's copy has only in-frame clones and lacks some. Here the sample table reports around 100,000 clones. V gene TRBV5-6 combines with J gene TRBJ1-5; D not resolved. This receptor was obtained from a man aged 45 to 65 in good health and CMV-seronegative. The sample was PBMCs. CDR3 nucleotide sequence: TGTGCCAGCAGCTCCCGGGAGGCGCCCAATCAGCCCCAGCATTTT. It encodes CASSSREAPNQPQHF. The full variable domain, its missing parts supplied by reference TRBV5-6 and TRBJ1-5, is DAGVTQSPTHLIKTRGQQVTLRCSPKSGHDTVSWYQQALGQGPQFIFQYYEEEERQRGNFPDRFSGHQFPNYSSELNVNALLLGDSALYLCASSSREAPNQPQHFGDGTRLSIL.